This entry describes one T cell receptor (beta chain). This receptor's antigen is unknown. No much larger clone is present one base from it, and per-base qualities are unavailable. Participants in the prospective study were aged about 18 to 89 years, lived in 20 to 25 United States geographic areas, and enrolled through a virtual design. To assign participants to cohorts, the prospective study relied on clinical history that participants themselves reported in a screening survey and a study questionnaire. ImmuneRACE Cohort 3 recovered participants were defined by two consecutive negative NP/OP PCR tests, healthcare professional clearance, or symptom resolution. In the prospective study, whole blood, serum and a nasopharyngeal or oropharyngeal swab were collected from each participant by mobile phlebotomists. Participants in the prospective study had the option to provide additional blood draws and questionnaires over a roughly 2-month period. Before DNA extraction, prospective study blood samples were shipped either frozen or at room temperature.

This specimen belongs to a study of blood T cell repertoires in COVID-19 (dated by TCRdb to about 2020). Notes on the research overall: Samples covering the acute and convalescent phases of COVID-19 were provided by collaborators in the United States, Italy and Spain. The material from the prospective study consisted of cDNA or gDNA derived from T cells, B-cell-depleted T cells, or PBMCs. Subjects who had been exposed to COVID-19, were actively infected with it, or had recovered from it provided the deeply sampled blood TCRbeta repertoires that made up the dataset. A freely available public database, intended as a resource for researchers studying the immune response to SARS-CoV-2, is where the repertoires were released. The samples were drawn from the first 160 participants of the ongoing ImmuneRACE study and from 950 to 1,500 subjects provided by 6 global collaborators. Sample metadata almost always included a de-identified subject ID, COVID-19 status, age in years and sex. Where HLA class I and class II types were available, the types were taken from metadata supplied by the sample provider, not from assay-based typing. Broad study findings and their caveats: The amount of clinical and demographic metadata varied by source and participant and was provided uncurated.

The germline V gene specifies SGHTA as CDR1 and FQGNSA as CDR2. Compared with germline, V lacks 5 bases and J lacks 4 bases; bases without a gene match: 7. The CDR3 spans 15 residues, from the cysteine through the phenylalanine. The kept DNA is CDR3 alone, 45 bases in frame from the first base. TCRbeta CDR3 regions were amplified from genomic DNA by means of the immunoSEQ Assay, a bias-controlled multiplex PCR. For the original study's pipeline: Within the assay, amplification of reference gene primers was used to estimate how many nucleated cells each sample contained. Sequence reads were collapsed and filtered to measure the absolute abundance of every unique TCRbeta CDR3 rearrangement. Productive Simpson clonality was computed per sample as the square root of Simpson's diversity index over productive rearrangements. Sourced from immuneACCESS, this table was stored by TCRdb with only in-frame sequences that have V and J called. A share of the clones is absent; for the studies checked, an unresolved V gene accounts for under half, and the remainder has no known explanation. D and trimming come from the DNA, and the V and J calls and clone size come from that table. In all, the sample holds a few hundred thousand clones, and around 91% of those were seen once. The ten largest account for roughly 1% of the sample.

The chain joins TRBV7-2 to TRBJ2-1; a stretch of 8 junction bases matches TRBD2. The TCR sequence derives from a man aged 18 to 30 who had recovered from COVID-19. Sequenced sample: PBMCs or T cells enriched from blood (not recorded which). The CDR3 sequence is CASSPREGHYNEQFF. The nucleotides read TGTGCCAGCAGCCCCCGGGAGGGCCATTACAATGAGCAGTTCTTC.